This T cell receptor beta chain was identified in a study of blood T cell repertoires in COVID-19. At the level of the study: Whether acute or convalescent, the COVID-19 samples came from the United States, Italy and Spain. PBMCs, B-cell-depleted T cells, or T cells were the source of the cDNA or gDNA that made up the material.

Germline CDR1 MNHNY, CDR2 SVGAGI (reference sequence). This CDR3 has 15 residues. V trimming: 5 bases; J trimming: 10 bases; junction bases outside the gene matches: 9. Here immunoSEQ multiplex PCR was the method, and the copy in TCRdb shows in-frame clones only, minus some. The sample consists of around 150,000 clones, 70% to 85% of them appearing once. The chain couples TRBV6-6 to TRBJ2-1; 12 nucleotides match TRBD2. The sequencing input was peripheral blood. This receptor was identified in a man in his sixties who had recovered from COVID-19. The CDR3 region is CASSLGLAGLNEQFF. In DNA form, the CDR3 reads TGTGCCAGCAGTCTCGGACTAGCGGGGTTAAACGAGCAGTTCTTC.